The 32 T cell receptor beta chains reported below all come from one sample, sequenced in a study of cytomegalovirus exposure and HLA in healthy donors. The PCR contained 60 Vbeta and 13 Jbeta primers. Clones were read by immunoSEQ multiplex PCR, and TCRdb kept only the in-frame ones, dropping some. Of about 110,000 clones in the sample, just over 70% were seen once. Sequenced input: PBMCs. These receptor sequences come from a boy younger than 18 in good health and CMV-seronegative.

V and J are TRBV4-1 and TRBJ2-3, with D perhaps TRBD2 (5 bases). The CDR3 runs to 16 residues. V was cut by 0 bases and J by 5 bases, with 15 bases left in between. The germline V gene has CDR1 MGHRA and CDR2 YSYEKL. CDR3 protein: CASSQERAVSQDTQYF. The CDR3, as DNA: TGCGCCAGCAGCCAAGAGAGGGCGGTTTCACAAGATACGCAGTATTTT.

The V and J genes are TRBV2 and TRBJ2-5; 9 bases line up with TRBD1. The germline gives CDR1 SNHLY, CDR2 FYNNEI. With 9 bases clipped from V and 4 bases from J, the junction kept 6 bases outside the gene matches. The CDR3 spans 13 residues. The CDR3, as DNA: TGTGCCAGGACAGGGGGAATCGCAGAGACCCAGTACTTC. It is translated as CARTGGIAETQYF.

The gene calls are TRBV4-1 and TRBJ1-6; D perhaps matches TRBD1 (5 bases). The germline V gene encodes CDR1 MGHRA and CDR2 YSYEKL. The V and J ends lost 5 bases and 0 bases respectively, with 11 bases between them. This CDR3 contains 16 residues. CDR3 in amino acids: CASSYRQSSYNSPLHF. In DNA form, the CDR3 reads TGCGCCAGCAGCTACCGACAGAGCTCCTATAATTCACCCCTCCACTTT.

V gene TRBV11-3 combines with J gene TRBJ2-1; D is possibly TRBD2 (5 bases). This CDR3 region has 16 residues. Germline V gene lookup returns CDR1 SGHNT and CDR2 YENEEA. V lost 6 bases and J lost 0, with 15 bases in between. The CDR3 nucleotides are TGTGCCAGCAGTCGAGGGCAGCCAAGCTCCTACAATGAGCAGTTCTTC. Protein product: CASSRGQPSSYNEQFF.

This clone was observed a few times. The rearrangement uses TRBV4-1 and TRBJ2-7, with a tentative D call TRBD1 (6 bases). The CDR3 contains 14 residues. Trimming cost V 4 bases and J 0 bases, with 10 bases left between them. Germline V lookup: CDR1 MGHRA, CDR2 YSYEKL. The CDR3 spells CASSRDTSSYEQYF. The CDR3 DNA follows: TGCGCCAGCAGCCGGGACACGTCCTCCTACGAGCAGTACTTC.

Comments on this clone: As the CDR3 is not closed by the conserved phenylalanine or tryptophan, this likely results from a read error. DNA for the CDR3: TGTGCCAGCAGTCCCGGACTTTCAAATGAAAAACTGTTTGTT. Protein product: CASSPGLSNEKLFV. The chain couples TRBV25-1 to TRBJ1-4; no clear D. Germline CDR1 and CDR2: MGHDK and SYGVNS. Trimming removed 5 bases at V and 5 bases at J, with 12 bases between. The CDR3 runs 14 residues.

For this clone: Additional DNA sequences in this sample encode the identical CDR3. The J gene is TRBJ1-2, the V gene TRBV28, with D possibly TRBD1 on 5 matching bases. Germline lookup yields CDR1 MDHEN and CDR2 SYDVKM. The CDR3 runs to 14 residues. The germline V and J ends were trimmed by 3 bases and 2 bases, with 10 bases remaining between them. The CDR3 nucleotides read TGTGCCAGCAGTTTGCTTTCAGGGAACTATGGCTACACCTTC. Protein product: CASSLLSGNYGYTF.

The chain employs TRBV28 and TRBJ1-2; TRBD1 is a possible D gene (5 bases). CDR1 MDHEN and CDR2 SYDVKM come from the germline V gene. This CDR3 contains 12 residues. V dropped 7 bases and J dropped 7 bases, with 13 bases sitting between them. The CDR3 here is CASTGALRGYTF. The CDR3 DNA is TGTGCCAGCACTGGGGCCCTCCGTGGCTACACCTTC.

The chain is built from TRBV7-2 and TRBJ1-6; no reliable D call. Germline V gene sequence: CDR1 SGHTA, CDR2 FQGNSA. V was pared by 5 bases and J by 1 base, with 6 bases between. There are 14 residues in the CDR3. The CDR3 DNA is TGTGCCAGCAGCCGGGGATCCTATAATTCACCCCTCCACTTT. It is translated as CASSRGSYNSPLHF.

This clone turned up a few times. The chain recombines TRBV12-5 with TRBJ2-7; 7 bases are a match to TRBD1. CDR1 and CDR2 from the germline V gene are LGHNT and FRNRAP. This CDR3 spans 13 amino acids. With 4 bases clipped from V and 5 bases from J, the junction kept 5 bases outside the gene matches. The DNA of the CDR3 is TGTGCTAGTGGTTCCGACAGGGTAAACGAGCAGTACTTC. This sequence encodes CASGSDRVNEQYF.

The rearrangement uses TRBV30 and TRBJ2-7; D may be TRBD2 (6 bases). With 2 bases removed from V and 5 bases from J, the gap between germline ends came to 13 bases. Germline lookup yields CDR1 GTSNPN and CDR2 SVGIG (reference sequence). This CDR3 has 13 residues. CDR3 residues: CAWSLLASHEQYF. CDR3 DNA sequence: TGTGCCTGGAGTTTACTAGCTTCCCACGAGCAGTACTTC.

The chain uses TRBV30 and TRBJ2-1, with D maybe TRBD2 (6 bases). The V end lost 1 base, the J end lost 5 bases, and 15 bases lay between the germline ends. This CDR3 is 15 amino acids long. The V gene's germline CDR1 is GTSNPN and CDR2 SVGIG (reference sequence). The CDR3 loop reads CAWSAPGLGNNEQFF. The CDR3 DNA reads as TGTGCCTGGAGTGCCCCGGGACTTGGGAACAATGAGCAGTTCTTC. Using reference TRBV30 and TRBJ2-1 for the parts outside the CDR3, the full variable domain is SQTIHQWPATLVQPVGSPLSLECTVEGTSNPNLYWYRQAAGRGLQLLFYSVGIGQISSEVPQNLSASRPQDRQFILSSKKLLLSDSGFYLCAWSAPGLGNNEQFFGPGTRLTVL.

In this sample, this clone turned up once. The chain carries TRBV2 and TRBJ1-2; 9 bases fit TRBD1. This CDR3 is 14 amino acids long. Germline-derived CDR1 and CDR2 are SNHLY and FYNNEI. With V trimmed by 5 bases and J by 6 bases, 7 bases remained unmatched. The CDR3 region has the DNA TGTGCCAGCAGTCAAAACAGGGGGCTCGATGGCTACACCTTC. Its translation is CASSQNRGLDGYTF.

The chain is built from TRBV30 and TRBJ1-1; a weak D match, TRBD1 (5 bases). CDR3 size: 15 residues. Deletions cut 0 bases from V and 1 base from J, with 12 bases between. Looked up from germline, CDR1 is GTSNPN and CDR2 is SVGIG (reference sequence). The chain's CDR3 is CAWSVLWGRNTEAFF. The CDR3 DNA reads as TGTGCCTGGAGTGTATTGTGGGGCAGGAACACTGAAGCTTTCTTT. The variable domain in full, completed from reference TRBV30 and TRBJ1-1, reads SQTIHQWPATLVQPVGSPLSLECTVEGTSNPNLYWYRQAAGRGLQLLFYSVGIGQISSEVPQNLSASRPQDRQFILSSKKLLLSDSGFYLCAWSVLWGRNTEAFFGQGTRLTVV.

V usage is TRBV16 and J usage is TRBJ2-1; TRBD1 matches 8 bases. The germline CDR1 and CDR2 sequences are KGHSY and FQNENV. The V gene end was trimmed by 2 bases and the J gene end by 8 bases; junction bases not matched to a gene: 5. This CDR3 has 14 amino acids. CDR3 protein: CASSQGGTGHEQFF. As DNA, the CDR3 is TGTGCCAGCAGCCAAGGGGGGACAGGCCATGAGCAGTTCTTC.

This clone was detected many times. CDR3 in DNA: TGCAGCGTTCAAGGGACAGCGAACACTGAAGCTTTCTTT. Protein product: CSVQGTANTEAFF. The chain recombines TRBV29-1 with TRBJ1-1; TRBD1 matches 7 bases. The ends lost 5 bases at V and 1 base at J; junction bases unmatched: 4. Germline V gene lookup returns CDR1 SQVTM and CDR2 ANQGSEA. The CDR3 runs 13 residues.

This clone was found a few times. The chain joins TRBV30 to TRBJ1-1; tentatively, D is TRBD1 (5 bases). V lost 3 bases to trimming and J lost 4 bases, with 12 bases between them. This CDR3 is 13 amino acids long. Germline V lookup: CDR1 GTSNPN, CDR2 SVGIG (reference sequence). This CDR3 is CAWRVWRGTEAFF. For the CDR3, the DNA is TGTGCCTGGAGGGTTTGGAGGGGCACTGAAGCTTTCTTT.

CDR3 nucleotides: TGTGCCAGCAGCAGGCCAGGGTCCTACGAGCAGTACTTC. Amino acid sequence: CASSRPGSYEQYF. V gene TRBV7-2 combines with J gene TRBJ2-7; TRBD1 is a possible D gene (5 bases). Trimming cost V 5 bases and J 1 base, with 9 bases left between them. From germline, CDR1 is SGHTA and CDR2 FQGNSA. The length of the CDR3 is 13 residues.

Comments on this clone: Other DNA sequences within the sample encode an identical CDR3. The V call is TRBV29-1, the J call TRBJ1-1, with a possible D match to TRBD1 (6 bases). Germline loops: CDR1 SQVTM, CDR2 ANQGSEA. The CDR3 sequence is 12 residues long. V lost 6 bases, J lost 2 bases, and 10 bases lay in between. The CDR3 region is CSVEQGNTEAFF. DNA for the CDR3: TGCAGCGTGGAACAGGGAAACACTGAAGCTTTCTTT. The variable domain in full, completed from reference TRBV29-1 and TRBJ1-1, reads SAVISQKPSRDICQRGTSLTIQCQVDSQVTMMFWYRQQPGQSLTLIATANQGSEATYESGFVIDKFPISRPNLTFSTLTVSNMSPEDSSIYLCSVEQGNTEAFFGQGTRLTVV.

The chain recombines TRBV28 with TRBJ1-6; 8 bases map to TRBD1. The CDR3 has 16 amino acids. After removal of 3 bases from V and 15 bases from J, the junction contained 16 bases not matched to a gene. Germline lookup yields CDR1 MDHEN and CDR2 SYDVKM. The CDR3: CASSFSRDRLLAGLHF. The CDR3 DNA reads TGTGCCAGCAGTTTTAGCCGGGACAGGCTCCTTGCAGGCCTCCACTTT.

This clone was counted between two and nine times. The gene calls are TRBV19 and TRBJ2-5; weak D call: TRBD2 (5 bases). V was trimmed by 6 bases and J by 4 bases, leaving 12 bases between them. Germline values: CDR1 LNHDA, CDR2 SQIVND (reference sequence). This CDR3 spans 13 amino acids. The CDR3 bases are TGTGCCAGTAGCCCCGGGGAAGGAGAGACCCAGTACTTC. Translated: CASSPGEGETQYF.

In its sample, this clone was seen a few times. The V and J genes are TRBV5-8 and TRBJ1-6; D not certain. The germline gives CDR1 SGHTS, CDR2 YDEGEE. The length of the CDR3 is 14 residues. The V end was cut by 1 base, the J end by 6 bases, with 8 bases between. CDR3 loop: CASSLYGGNSPLHF. CDR3 bases: TGTGCCAGCAGCTTGTATGGCGGTAATTCACCCCTCCACTTT.

This clone was observed a handful of times. This chain uses TRBV30 with TRBJ1-5, with a weak D call TRBD1 (5 bases). V was pared by 6 bases and J by 5 bases, with 14 bases between. The CDR3 is made up of 13 amino acids. Germline CDR1 and CDR2: GTSNPN and SVGIG (reference sequence). This chain's CDR3 is CACNRGGDQPQHF. The CDR3 DNA reads as TGTGCCTGTAACCGGGGGGGAGATCAGCCCCAGCATTTT. Together with reference TRBV30 and TRBJ1-5, the CDR3 gives the full variable domain: SQTIHQWPATLVQPVGSPLSLECTVEGTSNPNLYWYRQAAGRGLQLLFYSVGIGQISSEVPQNLSASRPQDRQFILSSKKLLLSDSGFYLCACNRGGDQPQHFGDGTRLSIL.

This clone has more than one count but fewer than ten. The CDR3 bases are TGTGCCAGCAGCTTAGTGAGGGGGCGGCACACTGAAGCTTTCTTT. This sequence encodes CASSLVRGRHTEAFF. The chain joins TRBV7-2 to TRBJ1-1, with TRBD1 identical over 7 bases. J lost 3 bases, V lost 1 base, and 5 bases had no gene match. Germline values: CDR1 SGHTA, CDR2 FQGNSA. This CDR3 is 15 amino acids long.

This chain links TRBV10-1 with TRBJ2-2, with no clear D. In germline, CDR1 is WNHNN, CDR2 SYGVQD (reference sequence). This CDR3 has 15 amino acids. The germline V and J ends were trimmed by 3 bases and 0 bases, with 8 bases remaining between them. CDR3 region: CASSEYRSNTGELFF. The CDR3 bases are TGCGCCAGCAGTGAATATAGATCGAACACCGGGGAGCTGTTTTTT.

The chain links TRBV29-1 to TRBJ1-5, with 11 bases fitting TRBD1. The V gene end was trimmed by 5 bases and the J gene end by 6 bases; junction bases not matched to a gene: 3. The germline V gene has CDR1 SQVTM and CDR2 ANQGSEA. The CDR3 extends over 13 amino acids. This CDR3 reads CSVTGTGGQPQHF. The CDR3, as DNA: TGCAGCGTTACCGGGACAGGGGGTCAGCCCCAGCATTTT.

The gene calls are TRBV2 and TRBJ2-1; tentatively, D is TRBD1 (6 bases). Trimming pared 11 bases from V and 3 bases from J, leaving 11 bases between. CDR3 size: 12 residues. Germline CDR1 SNHLY, CDR2 FYNNEI. The CDR3 reads CAGQRNYNEQFF. DNA for the CDR3: TGTGCCGGACAGCGGAACTACAATGAGCAGTTCTTC. Full variable domain (missing parts from reference TRBV2 and TRBJ2-1): EPEVTQTPSHQVTQMGQEVILRCVPISNHLYFYWYRQILGQKVEFLVSFYNNEISEKSEIFDDQFSVERPDGSNFTLKIRSTKLEDSAMYFCAGQRNYNEQFFGPGTRLTVL.

The chain combines TRBV5-4 with TRBJ2-3, with D maybe TRBD2 (6 bases). V dropped 4 bases and J dropped 1 base, with 16 bases sitting between them. Per the germline V gene, CDR1 is SGHNT and CDR2 is YYREEE (reference sequence). The CDR3 covers 16 residues. The CDR3 spells CASSLELAPGTDTQYF. DNA of the CDR3: TGTGCCAGCAGCCTCGAGCTAGCGCCCGGCACAGATACGCAGTATTTT.

The chain employs TRBV7-2 and TRBJ2-7; D gene ambiguous. This CDR3 is built from 13 residues. Germline CDR1 is SGHTA and CDR2 is FQGNSA. V gave up 1 base and J gave up 1 base, with 5 bases separating them. CDR3 coding DNA: TGTGCCAGCAGCTTAGTTCAGTCCTACGAGCAGTACTTC. Protein product: CASSLVQSYEQYF.

In this sample, this clone turned up once. The V call is TRBV27, the J call TRBJ1-5; TRBD1 might be the D (6 bases). The germline V and J ends were trimmed by 5 bases and 11 bases, with 19 bases remaining between them. There are 14 residues in the CDR3. Germline V CDR1 and CDR2: MNHEY, SMNVEV (reference sequence). The CDR3 bases are TGTGCCAGCAGTCCCCGGACGGACAGACAGGCCCAGCATTTT. As protein: CASSPRTDRQAQHF.

The chain recombines TRBV19 with TRBJ1-5; 11 positions agree with TRBD1. CDR1 is LNHDA and CDR2 is SQIVND in the germline V gene (reference sequence). V lost 5 bases, J lost 4 bases, and 7 bases stayed unmatched. The CDR3 runs 16 residues. This CDR3 reads CASSGGTGGINQPQHF. CDR3 in DNA: TGTGCCAGTAGTGGGGGGACAGGGGGGATAAATCAGCCCCAGCATTTT.

This chain connects TRBV5-6 to TRBJ1-1; tentative D call: TRBD1 (5 bases). This CDR3 comprises 13 residues. V was trimmed by 4 bases and J by 5 bases, leaving 12 bases between them. Germline V gene data show CDR1 as SGHDT and CDR2 as YYEEEE. The DNA for the CDR3 is TGTGCCAGCAGCATAGGGGTTCGGACTGAAGCTTTCTTT. Amino acid sequence: CASSIGVRTEAFF.